These 31 T cell receptor beta chains originate from one sample sequenced in a study of blood T cell repertoires in COVID-19. Generated by immunoSEQ multiplex PCR, the TCRdb table keeps only in-frame clones and is missing some. The sample holds about 160,000 clones, about nine tenths seen once. Material: peripheral blood. The receptors stem from a woman in her fifties or sixties with active or convalescent COVID-19.

J is TRBJ2-2 and V is TRBV7-9; 8 nucleotides align to TRBD1. Germline CDR1 reads SEHNR; CDR2 reads FQNEAQ (reference sequence). V lost 4 bases and J lost 7; bases outside the gene matches: 8. This CDR3 is built from 15 residues. The CDR3 bases are TGTGCCAGCAGCTCTCCGGGACAGGTGATCGGGGAGCTGTTTTTT. Translating it yields CASSSPGQVIGELFF.

The genes are TRBV4-3 and TRBJ1-2; D is perhaps TRBD1 (5 bases). Germline assignment: CDR1 LGHNA and CDR2 YSLEER. The CDR3 is made up of 15 amino acids. V was shortened by 1 base and J by 1 base, with 10 bases between the two germline ends. The CDR3 loop is CASSQATGDNYGYTF. Written as DNA, the CDR3 is TGCGCCAGCAGCCAAGCAACAGGAGATAACTATGGCTACACCTTC.

The CDR3 DNA is TGTGCCAGCAGTTACGTGCGGGACAGGTTTCAAGCTAACTATGGCTACACCTTC. It is translated as CASSYVRDRFQANYGYTF. V usage is TRBV6-2 or TRBV6-3 and J usage is TRBJ1-2; TRBD1 matches at 8 bases. Trimming at V came to 2 bases and at J to 0 bases, leaving 11 bases not matched to a gene. There are 18 residues in the CDR3. The germline V gene has CDR1 MNHEY and CDR2 SVGEGT.

V usage is TRBV4-1 and J usage is TRBJ1-2; D perhaps matches TRBD1 (6 bases). Trimming left V 4 bases short and J 8 bases short, with 17 bases between. CDR3 length: 14 residues. Germline loops: CDR1 MGHRA, CDR2 YSYEKL. The CDR3 DNA sequence: TGCGCCAGCAGCCTCTACTTCAGGGGCAGGGGCTACACCTTC. This codes for CASSLYFRGRGYTF.

The CDR3, as DNA: TGTGCCAGCAGCCCCGGACAGGGGGCGACAACTAATGAAAAACTGTTTTTT. It encodes CASSPGQGATTNEKLFF. This chain links TRBV4-2 with TRBJ1-4; TRBD1 aligns across 11 bases. The V segment lost 4 bases and the J segment 0 bases; nucleotides outside the gene matches: 4. The length of the CDR3 is 17 residues. Germline V gives CDR1 LGHNA, CDR2 YNFKEQ.

The rearrangement uses TRBV7-9 and TRBJ1-1; 7 nucleotides line up with TRBD1. This CDR3 contains 12 residues. V shed 9 bases and J 10 bases; nucleotides not matched to a gene: 11. Germline V gives CDR1 SEHNR, CDR2 FQNEAQ (reference sequence). DNA for the CDR3: TGTGCCAGGGGAATCGCCCAGGGGGTAGCTTTCTTT. It is translated as CARGIAQGVAFF. The variable domain in full, with the rest retrieved from reference TRBV7-9 and TRBJ1-1, is DTGVSQNPRHKITKRGQNVTFRCDPISEHNRLYWYRQTLGQGPEFLTYFQNEAQLEKSRLLSDRFSAERPKGSFSTLEIQRTEQGDSAMYLCARGIAQGVAFFGQGTRLTVV.

The V call is TRBV19, the J call TRBJ1-2, with TRBD1 matching over 8 bases. Germline V gene sequence: CDR1 LNHDA, CDR2 SQIVND (reference sequence). CDR3 length equals 15 residues. J was trimmed by 4 bases and V by 5 bases; bases with no gene match: 9. CDR3 nucleotide sequence: TGTGCCAGTAGTCCAGGACAGGGTGCGACCTATGGCTACACCTTC. Translated: CASSPGQGATYGYTF.

The chain is built from TRBV6-5 and TRBJ1-2; no clear D gene. The germline V and J ends were trimmed by 6 bases and 8 bases, with 16 bases remaining between them. Germline V gene data show CDR1 as MNHEY and CDR2 as SVGAGI. This CDR3 region has 13 residues. In DNA form, the CDR3 reads TGTGCCAGCAGACCTGGAGAAGGTGGGGGCTACACCTTC. It encodes CASRPGEGGGYTF.

This rearrangement joins TRBV5-6 to TRBJ2-7, with D maybe TRBD1 (6 bases). The germline V gene has CDR1 SGHDT and CDR2 YYEEEE. V shed 2 bases and J shed 0 bases, with 12 bases lying between them. This CDR3 spans 15 amino acids. The DNA of the CDR3 is TGTGCCAGCAGCTTCAGGGGTCCGAGCTCCTACGAGCAGTACTTC. Residues: CASSFRGPSSYEQYF.

The chain carries TRBV7-2 and TRBJ1-2, with D unclear. This CDR3 has 14 amino acids. The V and J ends lost 0 bases and 4 bases respectively, with 9 bases between them. Germline CDR1 is SGHTA and CDR2 is FQGNSA. CDR3 sequence reads: CASSLAGLTYGYTF. CDR3 DNA: TGTGCCAGCAGCTTAGCCGGACTAACCTATGGCTACACCTTC.

This clone was recorded only once. The rearrangement links TRBV7-9 to TRBJ2-5; perhaps TRBD2 as D (5 bases). Germline V CDR1 and CDR2: SEHNR, FQNEAQ (reference sequence). CDR3 size: 15 residues. Trimming took 5 bases from V and 1 from J, leaving 14 bases between them. For the CDR3, the DNA is TGTGCCAGCAGCCTGGAAGTGAGGGCCCAAGAGACCCAGTACTTC. Residues: CASSLEVRAQETQYF.

V gene TRBV6-2 or TRBV6-3 combines with J gene TRBJ2-1; 13 bases are a match to TRBD2. The germline CDR1 and CDR2 sequences are MNHEY and SVGEGT. After removal of 5 bases from V and 0 bases from J, the junction contained 4 bases not matched to a gene. The CDR3 totals 17 residues. This CDR3 reads CASSPRTSGSSYNEQFF. The DNA of the CDR3 is TGTGCCAGCAGTCCCCGGACTAGCGGGAGCTCCTACAATGAGCAGTTCTTC.

Comment on this clone: At one end the junction does not follow the germline gene, possibly because of a read error. This chain joins TRBV6-5 and TRBJ1-5; 8 bases fit TRBD1. CDR3 length equals 15 residues. CDR1 and CDR2 from the germline V gene are MNHEY and SVGAGI. The CDR3 reads CTSRLVTGGNQPQHF. The CDR3 DNA reads as TGTACCAGCAGACTAGTGACAGGGGGCAATCAGCCCCAGCATTTT.

The V gene is TRBV7-9, the J gene TRBJ1-2; 8 nucleotides line up with TRBD1. Germline V CDR1 and CDR2: SEHNR, FQNEAQ (reference sequence). This CDR3 has 14 amino acids. V lost 5 bases and J lost 5; bases outside the gene matches: 7. The CDR3 DNA reads TGTGCCAGCAGCGCTAGACAGGGGTGGTATGGCTACACCTTC. It encodes CASSARQGWYGYTF.

The rearrangement joins TRBV7-2 to TRBJ1-2; 8 positions match TRBD1. The J segment lost 2 bases and the V segment lost 5 bases, leaving 4 bases of the junction unmatched. The CDR3 is made up of 14 amino acids. Germline V gives CDR1 SGHTA, CDR2 FQGNSA. The CDR3, as DNA: TGTGCCAGCAGCCAGGGACAGGACAACTATGGCTACACCTTC. Translation: CASSQGQDNYGYTF.

The chain uses TRBV6-5 and TRBJ2-3; tentative D call: TRBD1 (6 bases). Trimming removed 7 bases from V and 4 bases from J, with 15 bases in between. Germline assignment: CDR1 MNHEY and CDR2 SVGAGI. The CDR3 spans 14 residues. The CDR3 reads CASTPTGYADTQYF. The CDR3 coding sequence is TGTGCCAGCACCCCCACAGGGTACGCAGATACGCAGTATTTT.

The V and J genes are TRBV7-2 and TRBJ2-5; weak D call: TRBD2 (6 bases). CDR3 length: 15 residues. The germline V gene encodes CDR1 SGHTA and CDR2 FQGNSA. V lost 1 base, J lost 1 base, and 10 bases lay in between. In nucleotides, the CDR3 is TGTGCCAGCAGCTTAGTATGGGACTCCCAAGAGACCCAGTACTTC. This sequence encodes CASSLVWDSQETQYF.

This rearrangement joins TRBV11-2 to TRBJ2-2; TRBD1 might be the D (6 bases). Trimming removed 5 bases at V and 1 base at J, with 14 bases between. The CDR3 spans 16 residues. Germline CDR1 is SGHAT and CDR2 is FQNNGV. The CDR3 DNA is TGTGCCAGCAGCAAAAGCCTGACAGGGAACACCGGGGAGCTGTTTTTT. Its translation is CASSKSLTGNTGELFF.

This clone appeared a few times. V is TRBV5-1 and J is TRBJ2-7; no clear D gene. This CDR3 contains 12 residues. Between the trimmed V and J ends, which lost 4 bases and 1 base, there was a span of 6 bases. The germline V gene encodes CDR1 SGHRS and CDR2 YFSETQ. CDR3 in amino acids: CASSRDSYEQYF. The CDR3 nucleotides read TGCGCCAGCAGCCGCGATTCCTACGAGCAGTACTTC.

This clone was detected once. V is TRBV7-2 and J is TRBJ1-4; a possible D gene is TRBD1 (6 bases). The CDR3 covers 14 residues. V shed 5 bases and J shed 8 bases, with 15 bases lying between them. Germline V gene sequence: CDR1 SGHTA, CDR2 FQGNSA. The DNA for the CDR3 is TGTGCCAGCAGCCAATACAGGGATGGCGAAAAACTGTTTTTT. Protein product: CASSQYRDGEKLFF.

This clone came up a few times. The rearrangement links TRBV10-3 to TRBJ1-2; 10 bases fit TRBD1. Per germline, CDR1 ENHRY and CDR2 SYGVKD. The CDR3 has 16 residues. Trimming cost V 0 bases and J 4 bases; bases outside gene matches: 5. DNA for the CDR3: TGTGCCATCAGTGAGTCGGGGGACAGGGGTGTCTATGGCTACACCTTC. Amino acids: CAISESGDRGVYGYTF.

V is TRBV6-2 or TRBV6-3 and J is TRBJ1-1; D uncertain. Trimming stripped 4 bases from V and 1 base from J, with 4 bases between. There are 12 residues in the CDR3. From germline, CDR1 is MNHEY and CDR2 SVGEGT. Written as DNA, the CDR3 is TGTGCCAGCAGTTCCGGGAACACTGAAGCTTTCTTT. Protein product: CASSSGNTEAFF.

The rearrangement uses TRBV7-2 and TRBJ1-3; TRBD1 might be the D (6 bases). V lost 3 bases and J 5 bases, leaving 11 bases between the germline ends. Germline V gene data show CDR1 as SGHTA and CDR2 as FQGNSA. CDR3 size: 14 residues. This CDR3 reads CASSFQQGRNTIYF. DNA for the CDR3: TGTGCCAGCAGCTTCCAACAGGGAAGAAACACCATATATTTT.

This clone is termed large. The chain joins TRBV10-2 to TRBJ1-2; possibly TRBD1 for D (6 bases). V lost 6 bases and J lost 3, with 17 bases in between. The CDR3 runs 15 residues. Germline CDR1 and CDR2: WSHSY and SAAADI. In DNA, the CDR3 is TGCGCCAGCAGGGGACCGGTGACAGGACACTATGGCTACACCTTC. Translation gives CASRGPVTGHYGYTF.

V gene TRBV10-3 combines with J gene TRBJ1-5; no firm D call. CDR3 length equals 14 residues. Trimming removed 4 bases from V and 5 bases from J, with 12 bases in between. Germline CDR1 and CDR2: ENHRY and SYGVKD. CDR3 in amino acids: CAISAGRADQPQHF. The CDR3 DNA is TGTGCCATCAGTGCGGGGAGGGCGGATCAGCCCCAGCATTTT.

The chain couples TRBV5-6 to TRBJ2-7, with a weak D call TRBD2 (7 bases). The CDR3 covers 16 residues. The germline CDR1 and CDR2 sequences are SGHDT and YYEEEE. Trimming took 0 bases from V and 2 from J, leaving 15 bases between them. In nucleotides, the CDR3 is TGTGCCAGCAGCTTGGCGGGGGCGGGGGAGACCTACGAGCAGTACTTC. It encodes CASSLAGAGETYEQYF.

V is TRBV20-1 and J is TRBJ2-7; 10 bases map to TRBD2. In germline, CDR1 is DFQATT, CDR2 SNEGSKA (reference sequence). V gave up 4 bases and J gave up 1 base; unmatched junction bases: 7. The CDR3 is 15 residues long. Here the CDR3 DNA reads TGCAGTGCTATTGAGCGGGGGGGCGGGTCCTACGAGCAGTACTTC. This encodes CSAIERGGGSYEQYF.

The CDR3 is CASSIFGDTGQNYGYTF. Here the CDR3 DNA reads TGTGCCAGTAGTATATTTGGGGACACCGGCCAAAACTATGGCTACACCTTC. This chain connects TRBV19 to TRBJ1-2, with a weak D call TRBD1 (6 bases). Germline V lookup: CDR1 LNHDA, CDR2 SQIVND (reference sequence). CDR3 length: 17 amino acids. V lost 2 bases to trimming and J lost 2 bases, with 18 bases between them.

The chain joins TRBV6-6 to TRBJ1-6, with 9 bases matching TRBD1. CDR3 length: 14 amino acids. V was clipped by 5 bases and J by 10 bases; unmatched bases: 6. In germline, CDR1 is MNHNY, CDR2 SVGAGI (reference sequence). CDR3 region: CASSPGTGLSPLHF. DNA for the CDR3: TGTGCCAGCAGTCCCGGGACAGGGTTATCACCCCTCCACTTT.

CDR3 protein: CASSMAGVNTEAFF. The CDR3 DNA is TGTGCCAGTAGTATGGCAGGGGTGAACACTGAAGCTTTCTTT. The chain employs TRBV19 and TRBJ1-1; D is perhaps TRBD1 (6 bases). V was trimmed by 3 bases and J by 0 bases, leaving 8 bases between them. Per the germline V gene, CDR1 is LNHDA and CDR2 is SQIVND (reference sequence). The CDR3 contains 14 residues.

Worth noting for this clone: Additional DNA sequences in this sample encode the identical CDR3. J is TRBJ1-1 and V is TRBV10-3, with D perhaps matching TRBD1 (6 bases). Looked up from germline, CDR1 is ENHRY and CDR2 is SYGVKD. CDR3 length equals 13 residues. The V gene lost 3 bases and the J gene lost 1 base, with 6 bases spanning the gap. CDR3 sequence reads: CAISDRGNTEAFF. DNA of the CDR3: TGTGCCATCAGTGACAGGGGGAACACTGAAGCTTTCTTT.